Listed below are T cell receptor beta chains from one sample, sequenced in a study of response to subunit inactivated influenza vaccine. MiXCR, run by TCRdb on the RT-PCR reads, gives a single entry per CDR3 protein. The table has 450,000 to 700,000 distinct CDR3 sequences, about 15% seen once; the top ten hold around 10%. The material sequenced was PBMCs from blood, taken about 11 days after vaccination. All receptors come from a man aged 50 to 60 who received an inactivated influenza vaccine. CDR3s include the opening cysteine and the closing phenylalanine or tryptophan. The order of the fields is clone size, D gene, J gene, V gene, CDR3 DNA, CDR3 protein. D genes are given only for firm matches. For some rows the clone size is stated as once, few or many, or as a class when expanded; others skip it.

. | TRBD2 | TRBJ2-1 | TRBV12-3/TRBV12-4 | TGTGCCAGCAGACGGACTAGCGGGGGGGCCGATGCCAATGAGCAGTTCTTC | CASRRTSGGADANEQFF
few | . | TRBJ2-1 | TRBV4-3 | TGCGCCAGCAGCCAAGATTGGACTGACAACTACAATGAGCAGTTCTTC | CASSQDWTDNYNEQFF
few | . | TRBJ2-6 | TRBV5-1 | TGCGCCAGCAGCCTCCGACGGCTCTCAGGGGCCAACGTCCTGACTTTC | CASSLRRLSGANVLTF
. | TRBD1 | TRBJ2-1 | TRBV5-1 | TGCGCCAGCAGCCCCCGGGTGGACAGGTACAATGAGCAGTTCTTC | CASSPRVDRYNEQFF
. | . | TRBJ1-5 | TRBV15 | TGTGCCACCAGCAGAATCGTAGGCTTTGTCGGTAGCAATCAGCCCCAGCATTTT | CATSRIVGFVGSNQPQHF
few | . | TRBJ2-7 | TRBV7-2 | TGTGCCAGCAGCTTAGAGCAGGGCCCCTACGAGCAGTACTTC | CASSLEQGPYEQYF
. | TRBD2 | TRBJ2-4 | TRBV27 | TGTGCCAGCAGTTTGGGACTAGCGGGGGGATTCGGCAAAAACATTCAGTACTTC | CASSLGLAGGFGKNIQYF
few | . | TRBJ2-7 | TRBV11-2 | TGTGCCAGCACCCCAACCACCGGAGGGGTCTACGAGCAGTACTTC | CASTPTTGGVYEQYF
. | . | TRBJ2-2 | TRBV2 | TGTGCCAGCAGTGACCCGTCGGGAGCCGGGGAGCTGTTTTTT | CASSDPSGAGELFF
few | TRBD1 | TRBJ2-1 | TRBV9 | TGTGCCAGCAGCGTAACCGGACAGGCCAATGAGCAGTTCTTC | CASSVTGQANEQFF
. | . | TRBJ2-3 | TRBV24-1 | TGTGCCACCAGTGATTTGGCATGGCTATTTCAGGGTAGCACAGATACGCAGTATTTT | CATSDLAWLFQGSTDTQYF
few | TRBD2 | TRBJ2-3 | TRBV5-1 | TGCGCCAGCAGGCCCCCTAGCGGGGGTGCAGATACGCAGTATTTT | CASRPPSGGADTQYF
few | TRBD1 | TRBJ2-6 | TRBV6-5 | TGTGCCAGCAGTTGGGACAGAACTTTCTCTGGGGCCAACGTCCTGACTTTC | CASSWDRTFSGANVLTF
few | . | TRBJ2-7 | TRBV7-2 | TGTGCCAGCAGCATCGGAATCCTAGCCTACGAGCAGTACTTC | CASSIGILAYEQYF
few | . | TRBJ1-3 | TRBV7-6 | TGTGCCAGCAGCTTACAGGGCAACTCTGGAAACACCATATATTTT | CASSLQGNSGNTIYF
many | TRBD2 | TRBJ2-1 | TRBV5-1 | TGTGCCAGCTCACTAGCGGGACCATACAATGAGCAGTTCTTC | CASSLAGPYNEQFF
few | TRBD2 | TRBJ2-2 | TRBV28 | TGTGCCAGCAGGGGGACTAGCGGGAACACCGGGGAGCTGTTTTTT | CASRGTSGNTGELFF
many | TRBD2 | TRBJ2-3 | TRBV28 | TGTGCCAGCAGCCTCCGGGGGGGGCAGGTCACAGATACGCAGTATTTT | CASSLRGGQVTDTQYF
. | . | TRBJ2-7 | TRBV4-1 | TGCGCCAGCAGCCAAGATTCCGGGGACTCCTACTCCTACGAGCAGTACTTC | CASSQDSGDSYSYEQYF
few | . | TRBJ1-1 | TRBV4-1 | TGCGCCAGCAGCGAAGCGGGTGCCACTGAAGCTTTCTTT | CASSEAGATEAFF
few | TRBD2 | TRBJ2-3 | TRBV12-3/TRBV12-4 | TGTTCCAGTGCCGATAGAGGACTAGCGGGAGATACGCAGTATTTT | CSSADRGLAGDTQYF
few | . | TRBJ1-1 | TRBV25-1 | TGTGCCAGCAGTGCCGGGATTGATGCTTTCTTT | CASSAGIDAFF
few | . | TRBJ2-4 | TRBV12-3/TRBV12-4 | TGTGCCAGCAGCCCAAAGGGGGGACAGAAAAACATTCAGTACTTC | CASSPKGGQKNIQYF
. | TRBD1 | TRBJ1-3 | TRBV20-1 | TGCAGTGCAGTCGGACAGGGACTAAGCTCTGGAAACACCATATATTTT | CSAVGQGLSSGNTIYF
few | . | TRBJ2-3 | TRBV20-1 | TGCAGTGCTAGAGATCGCTCGCCCAACAAAGATACGCAGTATTTT | CSARDRSPNKDTQYF
. | . | TRBJ2-1 | TRBV20-1 | TGCAGTGCAGGGACCGGTAGTTACGATGAGCAGTTCTTC | CSAGTGSYDEQFF
few | . | TRBJ2-3 | TRBV11-2 | TGTGCCAGCAGCTTATTTTGGACAGGCCGAGGGGGGGGAGATACGCAGTATTTT | CASSLFWTGRGGGDTQYF
few | . | TRBJ2-7 | TRBV9 | TGTGCCAGCAGCGTAGGGGAGAGCTCCTACGAGCAGTACTTC | CASSVGESSYEQYF
. | TRBD2 | TRBJ2-3 | TRBV7-6 | TGTGCCAGCAGCTTAGAGGCGGGGGGCACAGATACGCAGTATTTT | CASSLEAGGTDTQYF
few | . | TRBJ1-1 | TRBV6-4 | TGTGCCAGCAGTGTTGAGGGTGGGAGCACTGAAGCTTTCTTT | CASSVEGGSTEAFF
. | . | TRBJ2-4 | TRBV6-2/TRBV6-3 | TGTGCCAGCAGTTACGACCCGGGGCGCCCAACCAAAAACATTCAGTACTTC | CASSYDPGRPTKNIQYF
many | . | TRBJ2-7 | TRBV7-2 | TGTGCCAGCAGTTTGGTCAGGGGATACGAGCAGTACTTC | CASSLVRGYEQYF
. | TRBD1 | TRBJ2-7 | TRBV2 | TGTGCCAGCAGTAACAGGGGGTTCTACGAGCAGTACTTC | CASSNRGFYEQYF
. | . | TRBJ2-1 | TRBV20-1 | TGCAGTGCTAGAGAAACCGGCAGGGGCAATGAGCAGTTCTTC | CSARETGRGNEQFF
. | TRBD1 | TRBJ1-1 | TRBV3-1 | TGTGCCTCGACCGGGACAGGGGTGCGGTTGGCTGAAGCTTTCTTT | CASTGTGVRLAEAFF
few | . | TRBJ2-4 | TRBV11-1 | TGTGCCAGCAGCTTATACCCGCCAACAGGGACACCCAAAAACATTCAGTACTTC | CASSLYPPTGTPKNIQYF
many | TRBD1 | TRBJ2-7 | TRBV4-2 | TGTGCCAGCAGCGTCGGGACAGGGGCTCACAACGAGCAGTACTTC | CASSVGTGAHNEQYF
. | TRBD2 | TRBJ2-3 | TRBV7-2 | TGTGCCAGCAGCTCTTCGGGGGGGCCGGTGAGCACAGATACGCAGTATTTT | CASSSSGGPVSTDTQYF
. | . | TRBJ2-4 | TRBV7-4 | TGTGCCAGCAGCTTGGAAGGGGTAGCCAAAAACATTCAGTACTTC | CASSLEGVAKNIQYF
many | . | TRBJ1-1 | TRBV14 | TGTGCCAGCAGCCTATGGGGGTCGATGTTGATCCTAGAGACTGAAGCTTTCTTT | CASSLWGSMLILETEAFF
. | TRBD1 | TRBJ2-3 | TRBV7-9 | TGTGCCAGCAGCCACCCAGGGGGATCCCGGACAGATACGCAGTATTTT | CASSHPGGSRTDTQYF
few | . | TRBJ2-5 | TRBV5-1 | TGCGCCAGCAGCTTGGCGGGCCCAACAAAAGAGACCCAGTACTTC | CASSLAGPTKETQYF
few | . | TRBJ2-5 | TRBV12-3/TRBV12-4 | TGTGCCAGCAGTTTCCGGGTCCAAGAGACCCAGTACTTC | CASSFRVQETQYF
. | . | TRBJ1-5 | TRBV15 | TGTGCCACCAGCAGAGATGAAGGCGGGCCCCAGCATTTT | CATSRDEGGPQHF
many | . | TRBJ2-3 | TRBV6-2/TRBV6-3 | TGTGCCAGCAGAAGGGTCTCGAGTACGCAGTATTTT | CASRRVSSTQYF
many | . | TRBJ2-7 | TRBV29-1 | TGCAGCGTTGAGGGACTTCCCGGGAGCTCCTACGAGCAGTACTTC | CSVEGLPGSSYEQYF
many | . | TRBJ1-1 | TRBV5-6 | TGTGCCAGCAGCTTGGCCCGAGGGGGCACTGAAGCTTTCTTT | CASSLARGGTEAFF
once | . | TRBJ2-7 | TRBV13 | TGTGCCAGCAGCCTAACCCCCGTAGGGTTGGGCTACGAGCAGTACTTC | CASSLTPVGLGYEQYF
few | . | TRBJ2-7 | TRBV4-3 | TGCGCCAGCAGCCAATCTATAAGTCAGGCAGAATCCTACGAGCAGTACTTC | CASSQSISQAESYEQYF
many | . | TRBJ2-7 | TRBV6-2/TRBV6-3 | TGTGCCAGCAGTTGGGCAGGGGACGAGCAGTACTTC | CASSWAGDEQYF
few | . | TRBJ2-5 | TRBV20-1 | TGCAGTGCTAGTGGGGAGTCCAAAGAGACCCAGTACTTC | CSASGESKETQYF
few | . | TRBJ2-2 | TRBV12-3/TRBV12-4 | TGTGCCAGCAGTTTCGGGTTGGGCGGGGAGCTGTTTTTT | CASSFGLGGELFF
. | TRBD1 | TRBJ2-1 | TRBV3-1 | TGTGCCAGCAGCCAAGAAAAGGGGGCGCTTAGGAATGAGCAGTTCTTC | CASSQEKGALRNEQFF
. | TRBD1 | TRBJ1-6 | TRBV12-3/TRBV12-4 | TGTGCCAGCAGTGCGACAGGGGGCTTCGGTTCACCCCTCCACTTT | CASSATGGFGSPLHF
few | TRBD2 | TRBJ2-3 | TRBV9 | TGTGCCAGCAGCGGAGGAGGAGCGGGGGGGCCCGCAGATACGCAGTATTTT | CASSGGGAGGPADTQYF
. | . | TRBJ1-1 | TRBV14 | TGTGCCAGCAGCCAAGATCGAGATGAAGCTTTCTTT | CASSQDRDEAFF
many | TRBD2 | TRBJ2-1 | TRBV7-6 | TGTGCCAGCAGCCTGAGGACTAGGGAGGGTGAGCAGTTCTTC | CASSLRTREGEQFF
few | . | TRBJ1-1 | TRBV12-3/TRBV12-4 | TGTGCCATCAACCAGCCGGCGGGGTTGAACACTGAAGCTTTCTTT | CAINQPAGLNTEAFF
. | . | TRBJ1-2 | TRBV7-2 | TGTGCCAGCAGCTTAGCGCCGGCGGGCTATGGCTACACCTTC | CASSLAPAGYGYTF